The clone carrying this T cell receptor beta chain has ten or more counts. The antigen is unknown. This entry is derived from a study of neurological immune-mediated disorders. Study conclusions and caveats: Subjects shared no identical expanded-clone CDR3 amino acid sequences, suggesting private TCR-beta repertoires in all groups. Clinical features showed no association with the multiple sclerosis repertoire cluster, and MRI features showed none either.

The CDR3 length is 12 residues. The V end lost 6 bases, the J end lost 0 bases, and 5 bases lay between the germline ends. TCRdb re-called the 5' RACE reads with MiXCR, one entry per CDR3 protein. Among around 70,000 distinct CDR3 sequences listed, approximately 3.4% were seen once. The source material was PBMCs. The receptor's source is a woman aged 45-60 years with multiple sclerosis. The gene calls are TRBV12-3 or TRBV12-4 and TRBJ2-5; the D is unclear. The CDR3 is CASRQYQETQYF. CDR3 nucleotides: TGTGCCAGCAGACAGTACCAAGAGACCCAGTACTTC.